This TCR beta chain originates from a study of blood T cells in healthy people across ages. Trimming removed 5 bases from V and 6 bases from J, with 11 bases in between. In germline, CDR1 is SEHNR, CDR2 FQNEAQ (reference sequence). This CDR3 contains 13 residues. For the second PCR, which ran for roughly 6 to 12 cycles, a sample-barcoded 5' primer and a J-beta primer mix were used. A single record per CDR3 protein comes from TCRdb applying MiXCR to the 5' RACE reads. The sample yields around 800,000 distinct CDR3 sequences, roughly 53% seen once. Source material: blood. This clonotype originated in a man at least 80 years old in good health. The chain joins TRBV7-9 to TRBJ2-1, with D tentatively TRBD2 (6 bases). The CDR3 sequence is CASSAGSPNEQFF. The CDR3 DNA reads TGTGCCAGCAGCGCCGGGAGCCCCAATGAGCAGTTCTTC. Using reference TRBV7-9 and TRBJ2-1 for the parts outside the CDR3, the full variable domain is DTGVSQNPRHKITKRGQNVTFRCDPISEHNRLYWYRQTLGQGPEFLTYFQNEAQLEKSRLLSDRFSAERPKGSFSTLEIQRTEQGDSAMYLCASSAGSPNEQFFGPGTRLTVL.